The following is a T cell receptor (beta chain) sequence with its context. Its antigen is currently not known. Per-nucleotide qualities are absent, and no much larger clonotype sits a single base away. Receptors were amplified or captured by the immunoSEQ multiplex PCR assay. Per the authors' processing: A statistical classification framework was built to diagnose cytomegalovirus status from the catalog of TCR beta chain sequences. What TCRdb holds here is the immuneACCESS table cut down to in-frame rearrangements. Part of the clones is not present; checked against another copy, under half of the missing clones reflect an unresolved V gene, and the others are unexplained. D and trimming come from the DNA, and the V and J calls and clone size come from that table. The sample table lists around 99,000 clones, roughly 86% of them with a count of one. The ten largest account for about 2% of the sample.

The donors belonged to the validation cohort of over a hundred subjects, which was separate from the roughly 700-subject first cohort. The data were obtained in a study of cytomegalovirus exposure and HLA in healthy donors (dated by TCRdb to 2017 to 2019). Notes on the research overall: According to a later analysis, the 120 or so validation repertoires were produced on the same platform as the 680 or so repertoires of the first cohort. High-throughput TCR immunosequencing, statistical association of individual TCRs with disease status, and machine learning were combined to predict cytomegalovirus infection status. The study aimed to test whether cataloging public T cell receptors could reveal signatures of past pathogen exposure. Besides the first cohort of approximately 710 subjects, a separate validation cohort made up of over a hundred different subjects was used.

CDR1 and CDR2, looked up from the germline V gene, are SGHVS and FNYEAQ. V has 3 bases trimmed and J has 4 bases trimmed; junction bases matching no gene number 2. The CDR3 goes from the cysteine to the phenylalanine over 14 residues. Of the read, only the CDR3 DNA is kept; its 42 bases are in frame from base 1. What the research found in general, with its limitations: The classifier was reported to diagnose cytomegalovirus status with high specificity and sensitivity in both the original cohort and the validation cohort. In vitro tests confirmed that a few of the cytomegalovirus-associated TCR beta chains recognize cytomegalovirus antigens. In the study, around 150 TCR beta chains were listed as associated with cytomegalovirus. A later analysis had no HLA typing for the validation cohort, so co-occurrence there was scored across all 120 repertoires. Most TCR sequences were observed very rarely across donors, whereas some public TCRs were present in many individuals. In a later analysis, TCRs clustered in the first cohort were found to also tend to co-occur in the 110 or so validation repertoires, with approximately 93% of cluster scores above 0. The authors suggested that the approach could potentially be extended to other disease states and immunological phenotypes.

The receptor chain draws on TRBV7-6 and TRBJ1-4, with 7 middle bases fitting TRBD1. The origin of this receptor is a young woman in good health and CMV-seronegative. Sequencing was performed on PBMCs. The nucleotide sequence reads TGTGCCAGCAGCTTGGGACAGAGTAATGAAAAACTGTTTTTT. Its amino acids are CASSLGQSNEKLFF.